One T cell receptor (beta chain) is described in this entry. This clonotype has ten or more counts. The target of this receptor is not known. No clone much larger than this one lies a single base away; base qualities are absent. Looking up the germline V gene yields CDR1 SGDLS and CDR2 YYNGEE. The CDR3 covers 16 residues, taking in both the cysteine and the phenylalanine. Only CDR3 DNA remains: 48 bases, in frame from the first base. V and J are truncated by 3 bases and 2 bases respectively, leaving an intervening sequence of 17 bases. Ficoll-Paque density gradient centrifugation was the method used to isolate PBMCs. This entry belongs to a study of T-cell memory formation after mild COVID-19 (dated by TCRdb to the early 2020s). Broadly, across the study: Most TCR sequence clusters were specific to one of the two donors. In two donors, T-cell clones that expanded and contracted after mild COVID-19 were tracked by sequencing TCRalpha and TCRbeta repertoires over time. The cohort comprised two young, previously healthy adult volunteers, one female and one male. Overall results and qualifications from the work: Only a couple of mild cases were covered in the study, and larger cohorts including severe cases with pre-infection samples were considered necessary. From day 15 to 85, contracting clones showed balanced CD4/CD8 phenotypes, whereas a second wave of clones that expanded from day 15 to 37 leaned towards CD4+. Contracting CD4+ clones were located mainly in the CM and EM memory subsets, whereas CD8+ clones were found to be enriched in EMRA. Some responding clones were detected in pre-infection memory, suggesting pre-existing cross-reactive memory T cells joined the SARS-CoV-2 response. SARS-CoV-2 specificity was not confirmed for the second-wave clones peaking on day 37.

The sample was run on an Illumina NovaSeq 6000. TCRalpha and TCRbeta cDNA libraries were built by 5'RACE with constant-segment primers, adding sample barcodes and unique molecular identifiers. Trizol reagent was used to extract RNA from every sample. The libraries were amplified in two PCR steps, and the second step added a second sample barcode and Illumina TruSeq adapters. Sequencing of libraries was performed on an Illumina NovaSeq with 2 x 150 bp paired-end reads. In the paper's pipeline: The reads were demultiplexed and collapsed into UMI-guided consensus sequences using migec v1.2.7. Using mixcr v2.1.11, UMI consensuses were aligned to TRA and TRB V and J templates and then assembled into clonotypes. Clonotypes were classified as expanded or contracted when called significant by both edgeR and NoisET, with noise models trained on biological replicates. For edgeR calls, the cutoffs were a false discovery rate-adjusted p below 0.01 and a log2 fold-change threshold of 1. As an exploratory analysis of dynamics, max-normalized trajectories of the 1000 most abundant clonotypes were examined by PCA with hierarchical clustering. Separately sequenced CD4+ and CD8+ repertoires were used to assign the CD4 or CD8 phenotype of responding clones. Starting from the raw public reads, TCRdb applied fastp trimming at Q25, assembled clones with MiXCR and retained in-frame beta chains. Rows with a matching CDR3 protein are joined into one entry that keeps the most common DNA and genes. V and J calls and clone size were set by TCRdb, not the authors. This sample has 380,000 or so distinct CDR3 sequences in its table, and around an eighth of those were observed once. Jointly, the top ten make up around 21% of the sample.

Source material: PBMCs or a T cell subset sorted from them (not recorded which). The sequence came from a man between 18 and 35 years old who had mild COVID-19 (a few samples of this study predate the infection). The sample titles of this study are shuffled in the database, so cell type and time point are left out; the donor was told from shared clones. The rearranged segments are TRBV9 and TRBJ1-2; a tentative D call is TRBD1 (5 bases match). The CDR3 region reads CASSDGTEQRNYGYTF. The sequence in DNA is TGTGCCAGCAGCGATGGGACGGAACAGAGAAACTATGGCTACACCTTC.